This TCR beta chain was sequenced during a study of naive and memory T cell subsets. Whole-study findings and limits: Naive and memory subsets had different power law exponents for TCR abundance.

As regards this clonotype: Its antigen is currently unknown.

The beta constant-region primer was an equimolar mix of two oligonucleotides covering TRBC1 and TRBC2. A 12-nucleotide UMI and the SP2 primer were added to the cDNA 3' end by oligonucleotide ligation. TCRdb re-derived calls from the UMI-ligation and nested PCR reads in MiXCR, one entry per CDR3 protein. In the table there are 37,000 or so distinct CDR3 sequences, 13% of which are singletons. CMV status came from CD4+ IFNgamma after overnight CMV lysate stimulation. The junction had 7 bases not matched to a gene; V was cut back by 0 bases and J by 2 bases. The length of the CDR3 is 17 residues. The germline gives CDR1 LGHNA, CDR2 YSLEER.

The V and J genes are TRBV4-3 and TRBJ1-3; 7 nucleotides agree with TRBD1. Specimen: effector memory CD4+ T cells from blood. As for subset: effector memory, CD45RA- CD27-. The receptor's source is a human donor in good health. The CDR3 sequence is CASSQDMRQGAGNTIYF. CDR3 bases: TGCGCCAGCAGCCAAGATATGAGACAGGGCGCTGGAAACACCATATATTTT.